Shown below are 20 T cell receptor beta chains from a single sample sequenced in a study of Graves' ophthalmopathy and Graves' hyperthyroidism. TCR beta CDR3 amplification used RNA transcripts. The workflow started with a first-round RT-PCR run with HTBI primers and then moved on to a second-round multiplex PCR. Using its own MiXCR run on the multiplex PCR reads, TCRdb lists one record per CDR3 protein. This repertoire shows approximately 480,000 distinct CDR3 sequences, about 15% found once; its top ten account for over 7.5%. Sequencing was done on a sample of blood. These receptors were taken from a woman aged 25 to 39 with Graves' ophthalmopathy.

Many counts were recorded for this clonotype. The chain recombines TRBV5-1 with TRBJ1-5; the D gene is possibly TRBD1 (5 bases). CDR1 and CDR2 from the germline V gene are SGHRS and YFSETQ. Trimming removed 4 bases from V and 7 bases from J, with 15 bases in between. This CDR3 spans 14 amino acids. This CDR3 is CASSVGWEGQPQHF. The DNA for the CDR3 is TGCGCCAGCAGCGTCGGCTGGGAGGGGCAGCCCCAGCATTTT.

This clonotype was counted many times. The chain carries TRBV20-1 and TRBJ2-3; 10 nucleotides agree with TRBD2. Looked up from germline, CDR1 is DFQATT and CDR2 is SNEGSKA (reference sequence). The CDR3 runs to 13 residues. The J segment lost 6 bases and the V segment lost 5 bases, leaving 5 bases of the junction unmatched. CDR3 region: CSADLAGADTQYF. The CDR3, as DNA: TGCAGTGCTGACCTAGCGGGGGCGGATACGCAGTATTTT.

This clonotype came up a few times. The rearrangement links TRBV7-9 to TRBJ1-2, with a possible D match to TRBD1 (5 bases). With 4 bases removed from V and 8 bases from J, the gap between germline ends came to 11 bases. From germline, CDR1 is SEHNR and CDR2 FQNEAQ (reference sequence). This CDR3 comprises 12 residues. The DNA for the CDR3 is TGTGCCAGCAGCTCCAGGGCCCCCGGCTACACCTTC. This codes for CASSSRAPGYTF.

CDR3 sequence reads: CASSFVGDTQYF. The DNA for the CDR3 is TGTGCCAGCAGCTTCGTAGGGGATACGCAGTATTTT. The rearrangement uses TRBV12-3 or TRBV12-4 and TRBJ2-3; D is undetermined. V dropped 6 bases and J dropped 6 bases, with 10 bases sitting between them. The CDR3 is 12 amino acids.

This clonotype was seen many times. The chain employs TRBV6-1 and TRBJ2-7; 7 nucleotides match TRBD1. CDR3 length equals 13 residues. Germline CDR1 is MNHNS and CDR2 is SASEGT. Unmatched junction bases numbered 4, after V lost 6 bases and J lost 2 bases. DNA of the CDR3: TGTGCCAGCAGGACGGGACAGCCCTACGAGCAGTACTTC. Translation gives CASRTGQPYEQYF.

This clonotype was seen only a few times. The chain is built from TRBV6-1 and TRBJ2-5; D is unresolved. Germline values: CDR1 MNHNS, CDR2 SASEGT. V shed 4 bases and J shed 5 bases, with 11 bases lying between them. This CDR3 has 13 amino acids. CDR3 bases: TGTGCCAGCAGTGGAGAGCAGAGGGAGACCCAGTACTTC. Translated: CASSGEQRETQYF.

This clonotype showed up many times. The chain couples TRBV6-5 to TRBJ2-7; 8 nucleotides match TRBD2. Germline assignment: CDR1 MNHEY and CDR2 SVGAGI. The V segment lost 2 bases and the J segment 4 bases; nucleotides outside the gene matches: 13. The CDR3 totals 17 residues. CDR3: CASSYTLGSAGGYEQYF. In DNA form, the CDR3 reads TGTGCCAGCAGTTACACTCTAGGGTCGGCGGGGGGTTACGAGCAGTACTTC.

This clonotype was observed at least ten times. This chain uses TRBV10-1 with TRBJ2-7; 8 positions match TRBD1. This CDR3 is 15 amino acids long. Per the germline V gene, CDR1 is WNHNN and CDR2 is SYGVQD (reference sequence). V shed 2 bases and J 6 bases; nucleotides not matched to a gene: 9. The CDR3 is CASSETSGGNSEQYF. The CDR3 region has the DNA TGCGCCAGCAGTGAGACATCAGGGGGCAACTCCGAGCAGTACTTC.

This clonotype was picked up many times. The DNA for the CDR3 is TGTGCCAGCAGCTCCGGGACTAGCGTTAACACCGGGGAGCTGTTTTTT. Translated: CASSSGTSVNTGELFF. This chain connects TRBV9 to TRBJ2-2; 10 bases match TRBD2. Germline CDR1 reads SGDLS; CDR2 reads YYNGEE. This CDR3 spans 16 amino acids. J lost 2 bases, V lost 4 bases, and 5 bases had no gene match.

This clonotype was found once. The genes are TRBV12-3 or TRBV12-4 and TRBJ1-1; maybe TRBD1 (6 bases). This CDR3 has 16 residues. Trimming removed 7 bases from V and 6 bases from J, with 24 bases in between. The DNA for the CDR3 is TGTGCCAGCACCACCCGCCGGGGGCAAAGAGGGGCTGAAGCTTTCTTT. Translation: CASTTRRGQRGAEAFF.

This clonotype appeared a few times. The chain carries TRBV12-3 or TRBV12-4 and TRBJ1-5, with D possibly being TRBD1 (5 bases). Between the trimmed V and J ends, which lost 5 bases and 4 bases, there was a span of 15 bases. The CDR3 covers 15 residues. The CDR3 DNA follows: TGTGCCAGCAGTCCAAGGGACGGAATAAATCAGCCCCAGCATTTT. Its translation is CASSPRDGINQPQHF.

The table lists this clonotype with many counts. The chain is built from TRBV2 and TRBJ2-6; TRBD1 aligns across 10 bases. The CDR3 is 16 residues long. The trim removed 4 bases at V and 3 bases at J, leaving 3 bases unmatched. Germline lookup yields CDR1 SNHLY and CDR2 FYNNEI. The CDR3 DNA reads as TGTGCCAGCAGTGGACAGGGGGCTAGTGGGGCCAACGTCCTGACTTTC. Residues: CASSGQGASGANVLTF.

In regard to this clonotype: This may arise from a read error, as a much more abundant clone is one base away. This rearrangement joins TRBV11-1 to TRBJ2-7; 7 nucleotides line up with TRBD1. The V gene end was trimmed by 4 bases and the J gene end by 2 bases; junction bases not matched to a gene: 11. The CDR3 runs to 16 residues. CDR1 and CDR2 (germline): SGHAT, FQDESV (reference sequence). Written as DNA, the CDR3 is TGTGCCAGCAGCTCATTCTCCGGACAGGTGGCCTACGAGCAGTACTTC. Its protein product is CASSSFSGQVAYEQYF.

This clonotype was seen repeatedly, ten times or more. For the CDR3, the DNA is TGTGCCAGCAGTTACTTCGGGACAAACAATTCACCCCTCCACTTT. Translating it yields CASSYFGTNNSPLHF. V and J are TRBV6-5 and TRBJ1-6; a weak D match, TRBD1 (6 bases). The germline V gene has CDR1 MNHEY and CDR2 SVGAGI. The CDR3 spans 15 residues. Deletions cut 1 base from V and 7 bases from J, with 11 bases between.

V is TRBV20-1 and J is TRBJ1-1; 7 nucleotides match TRBD1. The CDR3 has 13 residues. Germline loops: CDR1 DFQATT, CDR2 SNEGSKA (reference sequence). The junction had 10 bases not matched to a gene; V was cut back by 1 base and J by 11 bases. The CDR3 sequence is CSARGGTAGVAFF. The CDR3 bases are TGCAGTGCTAGAGGGGGGACAGCCGGGGTGGCTTTCTTT.

This clonotype was picked up many times. The gene calls are TRBV4-1 and TRBJ2-5; D unclear. The CDR3 is 13 residues long. The V and J ends lost 1 base and 3 bases respectively, with 6 bases between them. Germline CDR1 is MGHRA and CDR2 is YSYEKL. The CDR3 DNA sequence: TGCGCCAGCAGCCAAGGGTTGGAAGAGACCCAGTACTTC. Its protein is CASSQGLEETQYF.

This clonotype was recorded many times. The CDR3 reads CASSFPRGGPPEAFF. As DNA, the CDR3 is TGTGCCAGCAGTTTCCCCCGGGGAGGACCGCCTGAAGCTTTCTTT. The chain links TRBV28 to TRBJ1-1; D ambiguous. Germline CDR1 reads MDHEN; CDR2 reads SYDVKM. The CDR3 has 15 amino acids. V shed 3 bases and J shed 6 bases, with 17 bases lying between them.

This clonotype appeared many times. The chain joins TRBV11-1 to TRBJ2-5; D gene ambiguous. Germline V gene lookup returns CDR1 SGHAT and CDR2 FQDESV (reference sequence). The CDR3 consists of 13 residues. Trimming left V 2 bases short and J 5 bases short, with 9 bases between. This CDR3 is CASSLSRLETQYF. CDR3 DNA: TGTGCCAGCAGCTTATCTCGGTTGGAGACCCAGTACTTC. Drawing the rest from reference TRBV11-1 and TRBJ2-5, the complete variable domain is EAEVAQSPRYKITEKSQAVAFWCDPISGHATLYWYRQILGQGPELLVQFQDESVVDDSQLPKDRFSAERLKGVDSTLKIQPAELGDSAMYLCASSLSRLETQYFGPGTRLLVL.

This clonotype has at least ten counts. This chain connects TRBV6-1 to TRBJ1-3; D gene uncertain. The CDR3 loop spans 15 amino acids. Trimming stripped 6 bases from V and 1 base from J, with 13 bases between. Looked up from germline, CDR1 is MNHNS and CDR2 is SASEGT. CDR3 bases: TGTGCCAGCAGACTCCCGGGCTCTTCTGGAAACACCATATATTTT. Amino acid sequence: CASRLPGSSGNTIYF.

As DNA, the CDR3 is TGTGCCAGCAGCGCCAGACTAGCGGGGAACTCTGGGGCCAACGTCCTGACTTTC. It translates to CASSARLAGNSGANVLTF. This chain links TRBV2 with TRBJ2-6, with 11 bases fitting TRBD2. J gave up 0 bases and V 6 bases, and 7 bases lay outside the gene matches. Germline CDR1 SNHLY, CDR2 FYNNEI. The CDR3 contains 18 residues.